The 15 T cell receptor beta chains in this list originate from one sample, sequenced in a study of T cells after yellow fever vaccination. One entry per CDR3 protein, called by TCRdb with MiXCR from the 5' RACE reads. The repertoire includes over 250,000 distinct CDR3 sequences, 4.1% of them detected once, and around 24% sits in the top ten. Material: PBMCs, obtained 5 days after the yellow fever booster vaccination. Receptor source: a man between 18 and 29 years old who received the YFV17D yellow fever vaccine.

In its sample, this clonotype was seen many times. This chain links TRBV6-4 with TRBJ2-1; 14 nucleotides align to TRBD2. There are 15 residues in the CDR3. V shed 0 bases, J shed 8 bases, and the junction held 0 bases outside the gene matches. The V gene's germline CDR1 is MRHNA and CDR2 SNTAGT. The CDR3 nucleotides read TGTGCCAGCAGTGACTCGACTAGCGGGGGGGATGAGCAGTTCTTC. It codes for CASSDSTSGGDEQFF.

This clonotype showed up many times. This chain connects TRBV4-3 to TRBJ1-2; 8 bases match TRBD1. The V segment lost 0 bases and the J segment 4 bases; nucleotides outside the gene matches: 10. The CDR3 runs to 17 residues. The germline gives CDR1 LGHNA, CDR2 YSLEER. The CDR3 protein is CASSQDLHPGGVYGYTF. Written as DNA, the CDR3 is TGCGCCAGCAGCCAAGATCTCCATCCAGGGGGCGTCTATGGCTACACCTTC.

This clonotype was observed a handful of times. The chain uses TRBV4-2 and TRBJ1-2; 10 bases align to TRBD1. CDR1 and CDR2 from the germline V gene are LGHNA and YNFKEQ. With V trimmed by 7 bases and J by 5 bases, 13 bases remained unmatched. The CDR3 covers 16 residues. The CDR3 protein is CASTAEDRTGGYGYTF. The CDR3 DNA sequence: TGTGCCAGCACCGCAGAGGACAGGACAGGGGGTTATGGCTACACCTTC.

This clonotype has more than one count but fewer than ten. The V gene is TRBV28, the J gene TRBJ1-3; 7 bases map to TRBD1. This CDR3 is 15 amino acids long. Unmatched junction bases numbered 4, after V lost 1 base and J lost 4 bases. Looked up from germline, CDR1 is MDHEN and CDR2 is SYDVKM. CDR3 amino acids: CASSLSRGWGNTIYF. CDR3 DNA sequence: TGTGCCAGCAGTTTATCCAGGGGGTGGGGAAACACCATATATTTT.

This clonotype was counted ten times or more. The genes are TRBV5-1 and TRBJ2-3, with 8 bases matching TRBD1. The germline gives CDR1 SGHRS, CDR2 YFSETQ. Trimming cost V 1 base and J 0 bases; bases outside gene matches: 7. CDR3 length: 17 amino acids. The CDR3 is CASSLITGGFSTDTQYF. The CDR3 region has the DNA TGCGCCAGCAGCTTGATAACAGGGGGATTTAGCACAGATACGCAGTATTTT.

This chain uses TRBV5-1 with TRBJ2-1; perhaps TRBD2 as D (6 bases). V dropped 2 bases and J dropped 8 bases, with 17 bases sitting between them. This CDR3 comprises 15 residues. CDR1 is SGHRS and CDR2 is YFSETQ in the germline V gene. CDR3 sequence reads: CASSFSAGQGDEQFF. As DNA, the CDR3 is TGCGCCAGCAGCTTTAGCGCGGGGCAGGGCGATGAGCAGTTCTTC.

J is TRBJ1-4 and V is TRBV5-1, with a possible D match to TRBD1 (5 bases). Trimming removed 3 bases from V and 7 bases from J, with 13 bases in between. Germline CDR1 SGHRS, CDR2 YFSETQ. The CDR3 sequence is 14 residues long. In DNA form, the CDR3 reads TGCGCCAGCAGCTCAACCGGGACGGCTGAAAAACTGTTTTTT. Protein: CASSSTGTAEKLFF.

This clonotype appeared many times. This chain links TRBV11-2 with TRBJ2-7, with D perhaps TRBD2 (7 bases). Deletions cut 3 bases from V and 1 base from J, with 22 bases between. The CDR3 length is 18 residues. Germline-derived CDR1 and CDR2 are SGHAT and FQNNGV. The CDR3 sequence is CASSLFRGRGGRSYEQYF. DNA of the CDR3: TGTGCCAGCAGCTTGTTCCGCGGTCGCGGGGGCCGATCCTACGAGCAGTACTTC.

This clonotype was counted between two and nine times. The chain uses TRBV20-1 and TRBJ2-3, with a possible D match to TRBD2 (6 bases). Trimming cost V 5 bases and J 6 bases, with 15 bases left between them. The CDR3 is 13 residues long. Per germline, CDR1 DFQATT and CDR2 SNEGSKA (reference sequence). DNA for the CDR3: TGCAGTGCTGTGGGGGGACTGGGGGATACGCAGTATTTT. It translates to CSAVGGLGDTQYF.

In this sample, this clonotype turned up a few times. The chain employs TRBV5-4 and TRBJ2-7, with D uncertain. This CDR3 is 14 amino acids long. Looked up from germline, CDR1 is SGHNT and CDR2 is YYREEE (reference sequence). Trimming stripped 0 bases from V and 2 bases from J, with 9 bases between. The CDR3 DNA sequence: TGTGCCAGCAGCTTGGAGGGCAGGCCCTACGAGCAGTACTTC. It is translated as CASSLEGRPYEQYF.

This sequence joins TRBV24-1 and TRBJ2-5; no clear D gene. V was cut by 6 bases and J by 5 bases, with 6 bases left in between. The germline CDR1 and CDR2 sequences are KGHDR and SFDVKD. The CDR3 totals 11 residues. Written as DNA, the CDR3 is TGTGCCACCAGTCCTGGGGAGACCCAGTACTTC. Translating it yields CATSPGETQYF.

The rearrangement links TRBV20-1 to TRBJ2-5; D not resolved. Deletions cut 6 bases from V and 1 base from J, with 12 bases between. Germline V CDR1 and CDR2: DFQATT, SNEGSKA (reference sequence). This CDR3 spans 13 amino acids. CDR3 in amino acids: CSAQRTPQETQYF. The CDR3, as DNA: TGCAGTGCCCAAAGGACCCCCCAAGAGACCCAGTACTTC.

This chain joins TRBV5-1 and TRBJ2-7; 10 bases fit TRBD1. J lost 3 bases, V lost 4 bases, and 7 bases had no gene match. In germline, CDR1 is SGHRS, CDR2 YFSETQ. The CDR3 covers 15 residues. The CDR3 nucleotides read TGCGCCAGCAGCCCGGGGACAGGGGAAGGCTACGAGCAGTACGTC. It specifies CASSPGTGEGYEQYV.

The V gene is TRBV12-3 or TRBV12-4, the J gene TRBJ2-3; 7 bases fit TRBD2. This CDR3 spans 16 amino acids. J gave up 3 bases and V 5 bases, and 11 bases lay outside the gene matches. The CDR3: CASSRHYGGSTDTQYF. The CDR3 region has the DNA TGTGCCAGCAGTCGACATTACGGGGGGTCAACAGATACGCAGTATTTT.

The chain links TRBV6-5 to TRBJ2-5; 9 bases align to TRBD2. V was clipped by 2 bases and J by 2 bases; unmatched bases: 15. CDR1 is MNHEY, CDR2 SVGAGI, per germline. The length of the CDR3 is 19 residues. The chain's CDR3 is CASSYRGFGLAGLQETQYF. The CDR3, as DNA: TGTGCCAGCAGTTACAGGGGATTCGGTCTAGCGGGGCTTCAAGAGACCCAGTACTTC.